A selection of T cell receptor beta chains follows, all from one sample in a study of T cell responses to AZD1222 COVID-19 vaccine. Using immunoSEQ multiplex PCR, the repertoire was profiled, and TCRdb retains in-frame clones only, with some absent. The data hold fewer than 110,000 clones, with 89% observed a single time. Sample: peripheral blood, taken on day 0 of AZD1222 vaccination. Source of these receptors: an adult in good health. Each CDR3 is given with its conserved first and last residue. A D gene is named only where the DNA matches it firmly. Size is stated for part of the rows, as once, few or many counts, or as a class when the clone is expanded.

TGTGCCAGCAGGATGGACAGGTCTAGTCCTGGCTACACCTTC,CASRMDRSSPGYTF,TRBV6-5,.,TRBD1,TRBJ1-2
TGTGCCAGCAGTTTCCTCGTGGAATACGAGCAGTACTTC,CASSFLVEYEQYF,TRBV6-2/TRBV6-3,.,.,TRBJ2-7
TGTGCCACCAGCAGAGATCTTGGCGGGGGGAACACCGGGGAGCTGTTTTTT,CATSRDLGGGNTGELFF,TRBV15,once,TRBD2,TRBJ2-2
TGTGCCAGCTCCCCGTTATGGAGCGGCACCAGGTTTTACGAGCAGTACTTC,CASSPLWSGTRFYEQYF,TRBV27,.,.,TRBJ2-7
TGTGCCAGCAGAGGACAGGGGGCTTTATTTTTATCTGGAAACACCATATATTTT,CASRGQGALFLSGNTIYF,TRBV2,.,TRBD1,TRBJ1-3
TGTGCCAGCAACCCCGGGACAGCCAGCTCAGAGCAGTACTTC,CASNPGTASSEQYF,TRBV10-3,.,TRBD1,TRBJ2-7
TGTGCCAGCAGTTACTCGAGCGGGAGCACAGATACGCAGTATTTT,CASSYSSGSTDTQYF,TRBV6-5,.,.,TRBJ2-3
TGCGCCACCTATTGGTGGGAAGAGACCCAGTACTTC,CATYWWEETQYF,TRBV5-1,.,.,TRBJ2-5
TGTGCCAGCAGCCAAAAGAGAAGGATACAGTCCTACGAGCAGTACTTC,CASSQKRRIQSYEQYF,TRBV3-1/TRBV3-2,.,.,TRBJ2-7
TGTGCCAGCAGCCGCTGGGCACAGGGGATGCACTATGGCTACACCTTC,CASSRWAQGMHYGYTF,TRBV11-3,.,TRBD1,TRBJ1-2
TGTGCCAGCAGTTTATGGGGGGGCGCGGACACTGAAGCTTTCTTT,CASSLWGGADTEAFF,TRBV28,.,.,TRBJ1-1
TGTGCCAGCAGCTTTGCGGGAGGGCCGGGCGAGCAGTTCTTC,CASSFAGGPGEQFF,TRBV7-2,.,TRBD2,TRBJ2-1
TGTGCCAGTAGTATCGAGAGCTCCTACGAGCAGTACTTC,CASSIESSYEQYF,TRBV19,.,.,TRBJ2-7
TGCGCCAGCAGCTTGGTGGACAGCCAAGAGACCCAGTACTTC,CASSLVDSQETQYF,TRBV5-1,.,.,TRBJ2-5
TGTGCCTGGACTACACAAGGATTTGGCGAGCAGTACTTC,CAWTTQGFGEQYF,TRBV30,.,.,TRBJ2-7
TGTGCCAGCAGTCGCCCCGGGACAGGGAGGACTGAAGCTTTCTTT,CASSRPGTGRTEAFF,TRBV27,.,TRBD1,TRBJ1-1